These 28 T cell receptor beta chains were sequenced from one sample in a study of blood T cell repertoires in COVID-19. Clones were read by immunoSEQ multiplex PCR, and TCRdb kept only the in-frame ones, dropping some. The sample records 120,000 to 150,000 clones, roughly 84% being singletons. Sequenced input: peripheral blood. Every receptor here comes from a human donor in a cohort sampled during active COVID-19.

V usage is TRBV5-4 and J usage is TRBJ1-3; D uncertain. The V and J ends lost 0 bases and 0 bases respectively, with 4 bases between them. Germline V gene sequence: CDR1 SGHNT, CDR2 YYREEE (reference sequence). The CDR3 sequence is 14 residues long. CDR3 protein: CASSLGHSGNTIYF. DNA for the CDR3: TGTGCCAGCAGCTTGGGACACTCTGGAAACACCATATATTTT.

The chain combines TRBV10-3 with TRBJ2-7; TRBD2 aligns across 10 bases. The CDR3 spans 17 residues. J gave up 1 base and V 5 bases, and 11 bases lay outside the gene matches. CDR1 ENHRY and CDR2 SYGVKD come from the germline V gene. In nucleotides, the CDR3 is TGTGCCATCAGTACCGATCCCCTAGCGGGGGATTCCTACGAGCAGTACTTC. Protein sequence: CAISTDPLAGDSYEQYF.

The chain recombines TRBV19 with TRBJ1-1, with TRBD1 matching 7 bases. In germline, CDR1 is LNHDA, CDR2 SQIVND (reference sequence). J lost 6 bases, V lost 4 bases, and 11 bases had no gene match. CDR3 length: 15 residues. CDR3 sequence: CASSTRQGRDSEAFF. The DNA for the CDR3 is TGTGCCAGTAGTACCCGACAGGGTCGTGACTCTGAAGCTTTCTTT.

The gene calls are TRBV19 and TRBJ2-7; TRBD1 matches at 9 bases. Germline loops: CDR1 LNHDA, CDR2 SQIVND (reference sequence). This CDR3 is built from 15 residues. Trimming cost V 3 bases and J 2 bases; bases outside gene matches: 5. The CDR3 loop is CASSIDRGYPYEQYF. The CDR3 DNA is TGTGCCAGTAGTATTGACAGGGGGTACCCCTACGAGCAGTACTTC.

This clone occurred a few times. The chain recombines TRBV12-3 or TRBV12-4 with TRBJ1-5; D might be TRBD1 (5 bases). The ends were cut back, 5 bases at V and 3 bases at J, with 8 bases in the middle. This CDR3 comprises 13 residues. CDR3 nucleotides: TGTGCCAGCAGTCAGGGTTACAATCAGCCCCAGCATTTT. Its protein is CASSQGYNQPQHF.

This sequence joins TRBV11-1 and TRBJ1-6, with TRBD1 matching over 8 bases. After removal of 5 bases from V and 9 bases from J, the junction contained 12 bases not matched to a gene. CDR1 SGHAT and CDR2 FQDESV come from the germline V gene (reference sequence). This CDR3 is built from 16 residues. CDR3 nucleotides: TGTGCCAGCAGCGTAAATAGACAGGGGTTTACTTCACCCCTCCACTTT. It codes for CASSVNRQGFTSPLHF.

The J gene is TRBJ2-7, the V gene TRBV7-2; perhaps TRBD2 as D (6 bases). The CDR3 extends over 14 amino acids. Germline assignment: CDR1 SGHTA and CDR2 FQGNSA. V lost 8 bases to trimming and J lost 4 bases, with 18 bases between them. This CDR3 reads CASRLGSGVYEQYF. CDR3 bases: TGTGCCAGCCGCCTGGGTAGCGGAGTATACGAGCAGTACTTC.

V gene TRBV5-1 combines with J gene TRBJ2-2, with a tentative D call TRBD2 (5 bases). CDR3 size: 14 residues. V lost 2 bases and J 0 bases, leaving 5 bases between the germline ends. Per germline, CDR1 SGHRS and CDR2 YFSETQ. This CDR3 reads CASSLLANTGELFF. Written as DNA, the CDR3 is TGCGCCAGCAGCTTACTAGCGAACACCGGGGAGCTGTTTTTT. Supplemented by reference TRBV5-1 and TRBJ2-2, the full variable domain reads KAGVTQTPRYLIKTRGQQVTLSCSPISGHRSVSWYQQTPGQGLQFLFEYFSETQRNKGNFPGRFSGRQFSNSRSEMNVSTLELGDSALYLCASSLLANTGELFFGEGSRLTVL.

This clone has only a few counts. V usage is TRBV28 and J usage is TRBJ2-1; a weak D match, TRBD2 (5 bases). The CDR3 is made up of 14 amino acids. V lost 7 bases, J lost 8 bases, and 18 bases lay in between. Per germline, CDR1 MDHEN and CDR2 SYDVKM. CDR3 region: CASKSGGPLDEQFF. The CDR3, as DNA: TGTGCCAGCAAAAGCGGCGGGCCTCTAGATGAGCAGTTCTTC.

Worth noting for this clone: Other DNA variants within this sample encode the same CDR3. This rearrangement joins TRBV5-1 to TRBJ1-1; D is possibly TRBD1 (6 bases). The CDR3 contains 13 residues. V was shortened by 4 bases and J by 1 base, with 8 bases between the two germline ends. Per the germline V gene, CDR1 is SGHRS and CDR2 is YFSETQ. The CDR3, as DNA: TGCGCCAGCAGCCTGGACAGGAACACTGAAGCTTTCTTT. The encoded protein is CASSLDRNTEAFF.

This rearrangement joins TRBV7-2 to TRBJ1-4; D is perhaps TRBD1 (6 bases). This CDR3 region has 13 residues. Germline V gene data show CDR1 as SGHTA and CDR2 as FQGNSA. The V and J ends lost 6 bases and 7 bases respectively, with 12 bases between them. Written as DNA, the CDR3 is TGTGCCAGCAGACCCACAGGGACTGAAAAACTGTTTTTT. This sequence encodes CASRPTGTEKLFF.

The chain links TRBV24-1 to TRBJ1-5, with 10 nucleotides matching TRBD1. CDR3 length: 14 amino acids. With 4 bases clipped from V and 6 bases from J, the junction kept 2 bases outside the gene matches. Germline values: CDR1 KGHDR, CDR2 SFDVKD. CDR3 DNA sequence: TGTGCCACCAGTGAAGGGACAGGGGTTCAGCCCCAGCATTTT. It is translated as CATSEGTGVQPQHF.

The CDR3 here is CASSQGTGGGETQYF. In DNA, the CDR3 is TGTGCCAGCAGCCAAGGGACAGGGGGCGGGGAGACCCAGTACTTC. This sequence joins TRBV3-1 (or the pseudogene TRBV3-2) and TRBJ2-5; 11 nucleotides line up with TRBD1. The CDR3 runs 15 residues. Germline loops: CDR1 LGHDT, CDR2 YNNKEL (reference sequence). V lost 1 base to trimming and J lost 5 bases; unmatched junction nucleotides: 3.

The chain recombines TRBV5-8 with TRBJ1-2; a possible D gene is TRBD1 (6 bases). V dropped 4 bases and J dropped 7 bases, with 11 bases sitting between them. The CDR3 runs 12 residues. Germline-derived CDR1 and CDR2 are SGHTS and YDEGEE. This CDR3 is CASSPYRVGYTF. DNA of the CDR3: TGTGCCAGCAGCCCGTACAGGGTTGGCTACACCTTC.

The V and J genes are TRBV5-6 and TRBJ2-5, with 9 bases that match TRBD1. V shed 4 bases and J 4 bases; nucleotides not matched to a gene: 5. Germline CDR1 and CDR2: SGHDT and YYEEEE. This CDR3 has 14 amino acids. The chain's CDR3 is CASSKQGAGETQYF. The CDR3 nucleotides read TGTGCCAGCAGCAAACAGGGGGCAGGAGAGACCCAGTACTTC.

The CDR3 spells CASRASDSGNQPQHF. In DNA form, the CDR3 reads TGTGCCAGCAGGGCTTCGGACAGCGGCAATCAGCCCCAGCATTTT. The genes are TRBV5-8 and TRBJ1-5; D perhaps matches TRBD1 (6 bases). This CDR3 contains 15 residues. Germline V CDR1 and CDR2: SGHTS, YDEGEE. V was pared by 5 bases and J by 2 bases, with 14 bases between. Together with reference TRBV5-8 and TRBJ1-5, the CDR3 gives the full variable domain: EAGVTQSPTHLIKTRGQQATLRCSPISGHTSVYWYQQALGLGLQFLLWYDEGEERNRGNFPPRFSGRQFPNYSSELNVNALELEDSALYLCASRASDSGNQPQHFGDGTRLSIL.

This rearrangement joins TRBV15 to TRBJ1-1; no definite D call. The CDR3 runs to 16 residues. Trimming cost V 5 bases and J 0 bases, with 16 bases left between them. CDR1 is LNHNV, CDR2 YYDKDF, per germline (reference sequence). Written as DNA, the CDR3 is TGTGCCACCAGCGATAAGACTCTGAAGTTGAACACTGAAGCTTTCTTT. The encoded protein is CATSDKTLKLNTEAFF.

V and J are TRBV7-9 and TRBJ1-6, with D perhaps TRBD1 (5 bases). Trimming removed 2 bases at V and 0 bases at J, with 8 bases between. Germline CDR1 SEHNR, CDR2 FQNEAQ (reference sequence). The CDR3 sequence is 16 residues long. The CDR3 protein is CASSLTGSSYNSPLHF. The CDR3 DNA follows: TGTGCCAGCAGCTTAACAGGCAGCTCCTATAATTCACCCCTCCACTTT.

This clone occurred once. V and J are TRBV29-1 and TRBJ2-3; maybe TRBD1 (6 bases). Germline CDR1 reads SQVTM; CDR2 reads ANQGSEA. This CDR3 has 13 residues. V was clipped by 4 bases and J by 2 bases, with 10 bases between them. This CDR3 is CSVAGQLTDTQYF. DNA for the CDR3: TGCAGCGTTGCGGGACAACTCACAGATACGCAGTATTTT.

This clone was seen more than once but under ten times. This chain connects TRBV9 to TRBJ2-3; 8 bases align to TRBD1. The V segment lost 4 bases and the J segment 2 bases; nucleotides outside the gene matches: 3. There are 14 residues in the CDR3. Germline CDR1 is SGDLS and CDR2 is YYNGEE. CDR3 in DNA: TGTGCCAGCAGCCAGACAGGGGTCACAGATACGCAGTATTTT. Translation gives CASSQTGVTDTQYF.

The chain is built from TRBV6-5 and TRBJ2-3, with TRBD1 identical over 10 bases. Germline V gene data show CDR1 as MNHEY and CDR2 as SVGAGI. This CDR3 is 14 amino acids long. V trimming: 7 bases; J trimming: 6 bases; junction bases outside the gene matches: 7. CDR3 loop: CASKETGGADTQYF. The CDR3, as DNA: TGTGCCAGCAAAGAGACAGGGGGCGCGGATACGCAGTATTTT.

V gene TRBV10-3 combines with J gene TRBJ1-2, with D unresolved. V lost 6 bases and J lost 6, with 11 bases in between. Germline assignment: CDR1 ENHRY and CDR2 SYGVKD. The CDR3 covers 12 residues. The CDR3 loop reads CAIRSLRDGYTF. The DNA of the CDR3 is TGTGCCATCAGATCCCTGAGGGATGGCTACACCTTC.

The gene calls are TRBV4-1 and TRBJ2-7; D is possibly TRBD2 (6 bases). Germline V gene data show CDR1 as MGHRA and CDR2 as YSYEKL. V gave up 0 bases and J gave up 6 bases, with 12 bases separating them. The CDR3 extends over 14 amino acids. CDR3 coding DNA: TGCGCCAGCAGCCAAGAATGGTTGGGGGGCGAGCAGTACTTC. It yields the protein CASSQEWLGGEQYF.

CDR3 DNA sequence: TGTGCCAGTAGCACCCTGGGCGAAAGTAATACAGATACGCAGTATTTT. The encoded protein is CASSTLGESNTDTQYF. The genes are TRBV19 and TRBJ2-3; D is ambiguous. V lost 6 bases and J lost 3, with 19 bases in between. Germline V gene data show CDR1 as LNHDA and CDR2 as SQIVND (reference sequence). CDR3 size: 16 residues.

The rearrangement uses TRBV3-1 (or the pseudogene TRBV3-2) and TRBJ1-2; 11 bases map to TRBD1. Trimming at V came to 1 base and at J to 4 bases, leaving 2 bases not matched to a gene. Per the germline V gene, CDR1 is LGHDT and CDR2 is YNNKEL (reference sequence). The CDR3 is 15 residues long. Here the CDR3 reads CASSQGTGGRYGYTF. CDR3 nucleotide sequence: TGTGCCAGCAGCCAAGGGACAGGGGGCCGCTATGGCTACACCTTC.

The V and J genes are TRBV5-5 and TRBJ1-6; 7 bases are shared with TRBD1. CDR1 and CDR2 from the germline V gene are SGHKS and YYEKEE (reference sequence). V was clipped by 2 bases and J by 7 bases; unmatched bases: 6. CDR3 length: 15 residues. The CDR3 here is CASSFQGTENSPLHF. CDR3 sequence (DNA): TGTGCCAGCAGCTTCCAAGGGACAGAAAATTCACCCCTCCACTTT.

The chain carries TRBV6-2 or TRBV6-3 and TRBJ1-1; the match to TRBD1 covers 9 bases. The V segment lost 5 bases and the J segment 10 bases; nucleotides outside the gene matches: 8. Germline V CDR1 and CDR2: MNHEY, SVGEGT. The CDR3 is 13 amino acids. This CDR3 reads CASSEHRGQGAFF. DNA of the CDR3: TGTGCCAGCAGTGAGCACAGGGGGCAGGGAGCTTTCTTT.

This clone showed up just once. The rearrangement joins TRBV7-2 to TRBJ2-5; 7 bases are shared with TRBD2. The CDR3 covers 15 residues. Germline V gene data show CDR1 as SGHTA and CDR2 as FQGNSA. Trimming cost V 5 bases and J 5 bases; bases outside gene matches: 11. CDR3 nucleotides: TGTGCCAGCAGCAGAGGCGGGGGAGGAGGGGAGACCCAGTACTTC. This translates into CASSRGGGGGETQYF.